This TCR beta chain is from a study of blood T cell repertoires in COVID-19. Across the whole study: Samples came from the United States, Italy and Spain, spanning acute and convalescent COVID-19. T cells, B-cell-depleted T cells, or PBMCs provided the cDNA or gDNA that served as material.

Methods used by the authors: Nucleated cell number was recorded as an estimate derived from reference gene primer amplification. Assay used: immunoSEQ multiplex PCR; TCRdb lists only in-frame clones, some missing. The V and J calls and clone size are taken from that table; D and trimming were inferred from the DNA. This sample yields over 140,000 clones, of which 65% to 85% are seen a single time; around 4% belongs to the top ten. Germline values: CDR1 SGHRS, CDR2 YFSETQ. The junction had 3 bases not matched to a gene; V was cut back by 0 bases and J by 3 bases. This CDR3 has 16 amino acids. This receptor was taken from an older woman with acute or convalescent COVID-19. The sample was peripheral blood. V and J are TRBV5-1 and TRBJ1-5, with 10 positions matching TRBD1. The CDR3 region is CASSLGTGGNNQPQHF. In DNA form, the CDR3 reads TGCGCCAGCAGCTTGGGGACAGGGGGTAACAATCAGCCCCAGCATTTT.